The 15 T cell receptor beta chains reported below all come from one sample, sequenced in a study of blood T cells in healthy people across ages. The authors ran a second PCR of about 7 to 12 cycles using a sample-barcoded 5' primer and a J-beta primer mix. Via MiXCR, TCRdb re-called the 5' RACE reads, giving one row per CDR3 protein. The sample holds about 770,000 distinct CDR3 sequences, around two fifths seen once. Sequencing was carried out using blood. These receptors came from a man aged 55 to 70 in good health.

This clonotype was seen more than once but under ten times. CDR3 in DNA: TGTGCCAGCAGTATAAAAGGGGGCAGGGATACGCAGTATTTT. Its translation: CASSIKGGRDTQYF. The chain links TRBV12-3 or TRBV12-4 to TRBJ2-3; 7 bases fit TRBD1. The CDR3 is made up of 14 amino acids. Trimming removed 5 bases from V and 6 bases from J; junction bases left unmatched: 8.

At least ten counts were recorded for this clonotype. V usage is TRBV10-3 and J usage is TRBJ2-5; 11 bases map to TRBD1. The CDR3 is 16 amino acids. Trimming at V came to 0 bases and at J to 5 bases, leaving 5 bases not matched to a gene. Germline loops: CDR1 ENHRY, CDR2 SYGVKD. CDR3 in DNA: TGTGCCATCAGTGAGTCGTGGACAGGGGGCAGGGAGACCCAGTACTTC. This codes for CAISESWTGGRETQYF.

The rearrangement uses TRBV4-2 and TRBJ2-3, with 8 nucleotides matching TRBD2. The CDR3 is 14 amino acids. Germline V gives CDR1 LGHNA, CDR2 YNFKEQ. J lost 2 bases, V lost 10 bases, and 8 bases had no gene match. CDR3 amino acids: CATGGGLPTDTQYF. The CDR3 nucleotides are TGTGCCACCGGGGGGGGACTACCCACAGATACGCAGTATTTT.

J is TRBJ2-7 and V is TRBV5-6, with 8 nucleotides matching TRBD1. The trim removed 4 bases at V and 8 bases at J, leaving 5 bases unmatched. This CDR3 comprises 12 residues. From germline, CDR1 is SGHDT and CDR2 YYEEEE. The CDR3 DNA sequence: TGTGCCAGCAGCCGAGACAGGGGAAAGCAGTACTTC. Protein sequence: CASSRDRGKQYF.

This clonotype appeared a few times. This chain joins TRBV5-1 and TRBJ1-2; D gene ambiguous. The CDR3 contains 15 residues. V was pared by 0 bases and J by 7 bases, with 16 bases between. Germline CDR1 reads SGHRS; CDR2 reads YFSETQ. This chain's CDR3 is CASSLDGSYTGGYTF. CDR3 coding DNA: TGCGCCAGCAGCTTGGACGGCAGCTATACGGGTGGCTACACCTTC.

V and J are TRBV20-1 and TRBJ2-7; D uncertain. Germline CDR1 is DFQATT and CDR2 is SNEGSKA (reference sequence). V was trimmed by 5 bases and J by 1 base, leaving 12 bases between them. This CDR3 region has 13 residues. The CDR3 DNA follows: TGCAGTGCTTCACCGGGCCCTTCCTACGAGCAGTACTTC. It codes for CSASPGPSYEQYF.

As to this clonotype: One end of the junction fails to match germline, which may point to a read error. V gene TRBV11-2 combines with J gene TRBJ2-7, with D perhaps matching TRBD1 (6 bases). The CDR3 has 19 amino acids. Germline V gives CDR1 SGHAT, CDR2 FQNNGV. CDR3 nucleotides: TGTGCCGGCAGCTTAACTACAGGGTCCTTTTCTTCGGGCTCCTACGAGCAGTACTTC. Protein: CAGSLTTGSFSSGSYEQYF.

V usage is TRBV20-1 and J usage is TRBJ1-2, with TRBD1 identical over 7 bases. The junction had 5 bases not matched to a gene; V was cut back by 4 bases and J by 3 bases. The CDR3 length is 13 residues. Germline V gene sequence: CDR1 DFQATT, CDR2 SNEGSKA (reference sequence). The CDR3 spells CSAKTGNDYGYTF. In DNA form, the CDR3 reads TGCAGTGCTAAGACAGGGAATGACTATGGCTACACCTTC.

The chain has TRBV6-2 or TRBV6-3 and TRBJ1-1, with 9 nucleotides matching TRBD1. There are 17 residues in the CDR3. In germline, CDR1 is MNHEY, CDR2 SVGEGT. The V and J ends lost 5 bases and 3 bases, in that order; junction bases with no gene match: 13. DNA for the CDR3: TGTGCCAGCAGTACGCCGGGACAGGGCTTTTCGTACACTGAAGCTTTCTTT. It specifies CASSTPGQGFSYTEAFF.

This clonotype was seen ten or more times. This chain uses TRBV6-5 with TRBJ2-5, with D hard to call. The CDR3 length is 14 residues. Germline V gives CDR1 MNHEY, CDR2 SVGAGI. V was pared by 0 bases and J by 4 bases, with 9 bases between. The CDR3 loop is CASSYSGSLETQYF. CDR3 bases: TGTGCCAGCAGTTACTCGGGCAGTTTAGAGACCCAGTACTTC.

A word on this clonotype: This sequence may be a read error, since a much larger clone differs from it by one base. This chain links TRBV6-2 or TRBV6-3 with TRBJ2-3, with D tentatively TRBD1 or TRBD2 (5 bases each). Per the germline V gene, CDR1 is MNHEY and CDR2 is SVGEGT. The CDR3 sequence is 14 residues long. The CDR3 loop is CTSRPGLRQDTQYF. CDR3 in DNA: TGTACCAGCAGACCGGGGCTAAGGCAAGATACGCAGTATTTT.

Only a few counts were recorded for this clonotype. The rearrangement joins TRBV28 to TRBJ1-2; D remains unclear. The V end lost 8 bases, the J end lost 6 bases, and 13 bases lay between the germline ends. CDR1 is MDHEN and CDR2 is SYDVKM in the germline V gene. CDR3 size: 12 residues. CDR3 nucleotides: TGTGCCAGCCACGAACGCGAGGATGGCTACACCTTC. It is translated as CASHEREDGYTF.

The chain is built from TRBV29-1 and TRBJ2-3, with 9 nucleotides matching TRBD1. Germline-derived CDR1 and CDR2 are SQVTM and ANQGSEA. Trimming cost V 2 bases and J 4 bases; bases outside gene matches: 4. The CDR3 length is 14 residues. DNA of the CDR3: TGCAGCGTTGAAATAACAGGGGGCGCAGATACGCAGTATTTT. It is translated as CSVEITGGADTQYF.

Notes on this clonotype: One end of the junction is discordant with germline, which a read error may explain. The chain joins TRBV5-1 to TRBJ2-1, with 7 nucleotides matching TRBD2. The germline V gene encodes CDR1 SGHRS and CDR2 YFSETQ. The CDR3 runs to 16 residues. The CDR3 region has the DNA TGCGCCTGCAGCTTGGTTGCAGCGGGGAGCTACAATGAGCAGTTCTTC. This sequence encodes CACSLVAAGSYNEQFF.

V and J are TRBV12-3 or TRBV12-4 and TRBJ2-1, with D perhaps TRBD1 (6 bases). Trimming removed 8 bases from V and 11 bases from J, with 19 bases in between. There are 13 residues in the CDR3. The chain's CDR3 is CASRKIQGHKQFF. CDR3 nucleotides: TGTGCCAGCCGAAAAATACAGGGTCATAAGCAGTTCTTC.